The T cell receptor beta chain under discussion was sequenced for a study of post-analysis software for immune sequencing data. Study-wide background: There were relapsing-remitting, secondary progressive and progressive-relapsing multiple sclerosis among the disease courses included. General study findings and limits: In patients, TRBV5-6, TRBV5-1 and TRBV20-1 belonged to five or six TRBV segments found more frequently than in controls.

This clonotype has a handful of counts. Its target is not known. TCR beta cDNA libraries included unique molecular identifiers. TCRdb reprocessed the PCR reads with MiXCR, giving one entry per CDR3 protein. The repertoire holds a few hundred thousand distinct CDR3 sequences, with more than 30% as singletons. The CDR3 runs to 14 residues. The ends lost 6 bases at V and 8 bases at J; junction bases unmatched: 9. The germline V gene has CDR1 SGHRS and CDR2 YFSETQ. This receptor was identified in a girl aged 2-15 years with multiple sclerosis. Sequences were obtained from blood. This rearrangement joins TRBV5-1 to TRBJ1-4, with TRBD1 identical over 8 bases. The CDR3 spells CASKPTGEVEKLFF. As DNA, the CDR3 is TGCGCCAGCAAACCGACAGGGGAGGTAGAAAAACTGTTTTTT.